This TCR beta chain was identified in a study of blood T cell repertoires in COVID-19. Overall study context: Acute-phase and convalescent COVID-19 samples originated in the United States, Italy and Spain.

Method: immunoSEQ multiplex PCR; TCRdb's copy keeps in-frame clones and lacks some. Of about 270,000 clones listed, approximately 90% were seen once; the top ten hold over 2%. Germline V gives CDR1 MNHEY, CDR2 SMNVEV (reference sequence). V was trimmed by 2 bases and J by 5 bases, leaving 7 bases between them. The CDR3 contains 13 residues. V and J are TRBV27 and TRBJ2-1; possible D gene TRBD2, 5 bases. Sequencing used PBMCs or T cells enriched from blood (not recorded which). The sequence derives from a woman between 18 and 29 years old who had recovered from COVID-19. The CDR3 is CASSLVGDNEQFF. DNA of the CDR3: TGTGCCAGCAGTTTAGTCGGGGACAATGAGCAGTTCTTC.